The sequence of this T cell receptor beta chain was determined in a study of blood T cell repertoires in COVID-19. Looking at the study overall: Sample material is recorded as cDNA or gDNA derived from T cells, B-cell-depleted T cells, or PBMCs.

There are 16 residues in the CDR3. V trimming: 1 base; J trimming: 2 bases; junction bases outside the gene matches: 6. CDR1 and CDR2 from the germline V gene are SEHNR and FQNEAQ (reference sequence). Participants were aged about 18 to 90 years, lived in 20 to 25 US areas, and enrolled virtually. Allocation to cohorts depended on clinical history reported by the participants. Profiled with immunoSEQ multiplex PCR; TCRdb holds only in-frame clones, not every one. The data hold roughly 250,000 clones, with roughly 90% observed a single time. This receptor was identified in a young woman with acute COVID-19. The chain recombines TRBV7-9 with TRBJ2-5; 8 nucleotides match TRBD2. The source material was PBMCs or T cells enriched from blood (not recorded which). The CDR3 protein is CASSLEGVAGQETQYF. The CDR3 region has the DNA TGTGCCAGCAGCTTAGAGGGTGTAGCGGGACAAGAGACCCAGTACTTC. The full variable domain, with the rest looked up from reference TRBV7-9 and TRBJ2-5, is DTGVSQNPRHKITKRGQNVTFRCDPISEHNRLYWYRQTLGQGPEFLTYFQNEAQLEKSRLLSDRFSAERPKGSFSTLEIQRTEQGDSAMYLCASSLEGVAGQETQYFGPGTRLLVL.